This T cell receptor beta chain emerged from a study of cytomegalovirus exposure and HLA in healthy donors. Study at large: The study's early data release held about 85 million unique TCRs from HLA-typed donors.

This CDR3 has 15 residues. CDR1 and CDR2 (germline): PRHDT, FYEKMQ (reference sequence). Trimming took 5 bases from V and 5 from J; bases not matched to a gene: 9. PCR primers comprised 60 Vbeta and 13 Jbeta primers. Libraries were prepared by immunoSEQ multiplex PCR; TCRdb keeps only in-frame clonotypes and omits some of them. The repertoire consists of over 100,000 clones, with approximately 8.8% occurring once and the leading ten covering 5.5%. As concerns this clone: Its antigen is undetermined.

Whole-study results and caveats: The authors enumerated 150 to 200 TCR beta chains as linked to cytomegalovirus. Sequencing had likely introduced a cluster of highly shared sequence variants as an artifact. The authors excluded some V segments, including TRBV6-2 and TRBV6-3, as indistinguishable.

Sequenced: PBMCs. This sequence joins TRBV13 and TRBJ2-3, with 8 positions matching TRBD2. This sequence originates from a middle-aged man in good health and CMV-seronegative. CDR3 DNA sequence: TGTGCCAGCAGCCCGAGGAGCGGGGGCAAAGATACGCAGTATTTT. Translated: CASSPRSGGKDTQYF.